A single T cell receptor beta chain is shown here with its context. This entry is derived from a study of blood T cell repertoires in COVID-19. Study in general: Some COVID-19 samples were acute and others convalescent; all came from the United States, Italy and Spain. PBMCs, B-cell-depleted T cells, or T cells provided the cDNA or gDNA that made up the material.

Produced via immunoSEQ multiplex PCR; TCRdb's table is partial and in-frame only. The sample includes 170,000 or so clones, 88% of them seen just once. V lost 2 bases and J 0 bases, leaving 7 bases between the germline ends. The CDR3 spans 15 residues. Germline V CDR1 and CDR2: LGHNA, YNFKEQ. This chain joins TRBV4-2 and TRBJ1-4, with D possibly being TRBD1 (5 bases). The clonotype was recovered from a woman younger than 30 who had recovered from COVID-19. Sequencing was done on a sample of PBMCs or T cells enriched from blood (not recorded which). The CDR3 is CASSQPGTTNEKLFF. DNA of the CDR3: TGTGCCAGCAGCCAACCAGGGACAACTAATGAAAAACTGTTTTTT.